These 25 T cell receptor beta chains were all obtained from the same sample, sequenced in a study of shared clonotypes between healthy human individuals. Measured with immunoSEQ multiplex PCR; TCRdb has only the in-frame clones, and not every one. This sample has approximately 2,300,000 clones; about nine tenths occur once, and the top ten carry around 0.35%. The sample comprised naive CD4+ T cells from PBMCs. Subset: CD45RA+ positively selected. The receptor set was obtained from a man aged 18 to 29 in good health. Some clones in this sample may be carry-over from other donors' samples.

Of note for this clone: Other DNA sequences within the sample encode an identical CDR3. The chain employs TRBV30 and TRBJ2-1; D gene unclear. CDR3 length: 11 residues. The V gene lost 2 bases and the J gene lost 4 bases, with 3 bases spanning the gap. Germline values: CDR1 GTSNPN, CDR2 SVGIG (reference sequence). The CDR3 here is CAWSTYNEQFF. In nucleotides, the CDR3 is TGTGCCTGGAGTACTTACAATGAGCAGTTCTTC.

The genes are TRBV19 and TRBJ2-3; D gene ambiguous. V was trimmed by 3 bases and J by 3 bases, leaving 10 bases between them. The CDR3 is 14 amino acids. CDR1 and CDR2 (germline): LNHDA, SQIVND (reference sequence). CDR3 sequence (DNA): TGTGCCAGTAGTATCAGTGGGCTTACAGATACGCAGTATTTT. Protein product: CASSISGLTDTQYF.

The V gene is TRBV6-5, the J gene TRBJ2-3; D gene unclear. V was clipped by 7 bases and J by 1 base, with 9 bases between them. Germline CDR1 is MNHEY and CDR2 is SVGAGI. This CDR3 comprises 13 residues. The CDR3 nucleotides read TGTGCCAGCACTCTAATGGGCACAGATACGCAGTATTTT. Translating gives CASTLMGTDTQYF.

This chain joins TRBV18 and TRBJ2-3; TRBD2 agrees at 7 bases. Trimming cost V 0 bases and J 3 bases; bases outside gene matches: 6. This CDR3 is 16 amino acids long. Germline loops: CDR1 KGHSH, CDR2 LQKENI. CDR3 protein: CASSPPGGSGTDTQYF. The DNA of the CDR3 is TGTGCCAGCTCACCACCGGGCGGGAGTGGAACAGATACGCAGTATTTT.

V gene TRBV9 combines with J gene TRBJ2-1; the match to TRBD2 covers 8 bases. CDR1 SGDLS and CDR2 YYNGEE come from the germline V gene. CDR3 size: 16 residues. Trimming took 3 bases from V and 8 from J; bases not matched to a gene: 13. The CDR3 loop reads CASSATEGLVGDEQFF. CDR3 coding DNA: TGTGCCAGCAGCGCAACAGAGGGACTAGTAGGTGATGAGCAGTTCTTC.

The chain has TRBV7-9 and TRBJ2-2; D is undetermined. Germline V gene sequence: CDR1 SEHNR, CDR2 FQNEAQ (reference sequence). The CDR3 is 14 amino acids. V was shortened by 1 base and J by 6 bases, with 9 bases between the two germline ends. The CDR3 reads CASSLEGIPGELFF. CDR3 coding DNA: TGTGCCAGCAGCTTAGAGGGAATTCCCGGGGAGCTGTTTTTT.

The V call is TRBV9, the J call TRBJ2-2; a possible D gene is TRBD1 (5 bases). Germline loops: CDR1 SGDLS, CDR2 YYNGEE. This CDR3 has 17 residues. V lost 6 bases, J lost 1 base, and 19 bases lay in between. The CDR3 region is CASNPWGSRRNTGELFF. The CDR3 DNA is TGTGCCAGCAACCCTTGGGGCTCCCGCCGGAACACCGGGGAGCTGTTTTTT.

CDR3 region: CSVEAPDTQYF. CDR3 nucleotides: TGCAGCGTTGAAGCCCCCGATACGCAGTATTTT. V and J are TRBV29-1 and TRBJ2-3; D gene unclear. Germline V lookup: CDR1 SQVTM, CDR2 ANQGSEA. This CDR3 has 11 residues. The V end lost 1 base, the J end lost 6 bases, and 5 bases lay between the germline ends.

The chain recombines TRBV30 with TRBJ1-2, with D unclear. The V and J ends lost 0 bases and 0 bases respectively, with 5 bases between them. The CDR3 has 13 amino acids. Germline CDR1 GTSNPN, CDR2 SVGIG (reference sequence). This CDR3 is CAWSVLTNYGYTF. In nucleotides, the CDR3 is TGTGCCTGGAGTGTTCTAACTAACTATGGCTACACCTTC.

This rearrangement joins TRBV7-8 to TRBJ2-1, with 8 positions matching TRBD1. CDR1 and CDR2 from the germline V gene are SGHVS and FQNEAQ. This CDR3 spans 14 amino acids. J lost 9 bases, V lost 3 bases, and 7 bases had no gene match. The CDR3 nucleotides are TGTGCCAGCAGCTTCCGGACAGGGTCTGGTGAGCAGTTCTTC. Protein product: CASSFRTGSGEQFF. Variable domain in full (rest from reference TRBV7-8 and TRBJ2-1): GAGVSQSPRYKVAKRGQDVALRCDPISGHVSLFWYQQALGQGPEFLTYFQNEAQLDKSGLPSDRFFAERPEGSVSTLKIQRTQQEDSAVYLCASSFRTGSGEQFFGPGTRLTVL.

Worth noting for this clone: An end of the junction differs from the germline gene, which may be a read error. The chain links TRBV7-2 to TRBJ2-3, with D hard to call. The CDR3 runs to 13 residues. From germline, CDR1 is SGHTA and CDR2 FQGNSA. The CDR3 nucleotides read TGTGCCAGCAGCATAGCTGACTGGGATACGCAGTATTTT. Protein: CASSIADWDTQYF.

The chain combines TRBV11-2 with TRBJ1-5; 7 nucleotides line up with TRBD1. Germline trimming cut 6 bases from V and 5 bases from J; bases unmatched to any gene: 4. The CDR3 sequence is 13 residues long. The germline V gene encodes CDR1 SGHAT and CDR2 FQNNGV. The CDR3 DNA reads TGTGCCAGCAGTCGGGGACAGTATCAGCCCCAGCATTTT. Translation: CASSRGQYQPQHF.

J is TRBJ1-5 and V is TRBV27; TRBD1 agrees at 7 bases. From germline, CDR1 is MNHEY and CDR2 SMNVEV (reference sequence). J gave up 5 bases and V 6 bases, and 4 bases lay outside the gene matches. The CDR3 extends over 13 amino acids. CDR3 nucleotides: TGTGCCAGCAGGACAGGGTTGGATCAGCCCCAGCATTTT. Its protein product is CASRTGLDQPQHF.

The chain couples TRBV28 to TRBJ1-6; possibly TRBD1 for D (5 bases). The CDR3 totals 17 residues. V shed 6 bases and J shed 10 bases, with 25 bases lying between them. Germline V lookup: CDR1 MDHEN, CDR2 SYDVKM. CDR3 bases: TGTGCCAGCAGAATGCGGGGGGTGCGGCAGAGGGGATCACCCCTCCACTTT. Its protein product is CASRMRGVRQRGSPLHF.

CDR3 DNA sequence: TGTGCCAGCATCCCTGTGGGACAGTCCAATGAGCAGTTCTTC. It is translated as CASIPVGQSNEQFF. This rearrangement joins TRBV7-9 to TRBJ2-1; 7 bases map to TRBD1. This CDR3 comprises 14 residues. The V gene end was trimmed by 7 bases and the J gene end by 6 bases; junction bases not matched to a gene: 9. Per the germline V gene, CDR1 is SEHNR and CDR2 is FQNEAQ (reference sequence).

V is TRBV5-1 and J is TRBJ1-2; possible D gene TRBD1, 6 bases. This CDR3 is built from 15 residues. Trimming took off 4 bases at V and 8 bases at J, with 21 bases between the two ends. CDR1 is SGHRS, CDR2 YFSETQ, per germline. The CDR3 here is CASSASPKPGEGYTF. CDR3 in DNA: TGCGCCAGCAGCGCGTCCCCGAAACCAGGGGAAGGCTACACCTTC.

V is TRBV2 and J is TRBJ2-2; D remains unclear. The V end was cut by 8 bases, the J end by 1 base, with 11 bases between. Germline CDR1 reads SNHLY; CDR2 reads FYNNEI. This CDR3 spans 14 amino acids. The CDR3 DNA is TGTGCCAGCCGCGCCGTGGGGAACACCGGGGAGCTGTTTTTT. Its translation is CASRAVGNTGELFF. Together with reference TRBV2 and TRBJ2-2, the CDR3 gives the full variable domain: EPEVTQTPSHQVTQMGQEVILRCVPISNHLYFYWYRQILGQKVEFLVSFYNNEISEKSEIFDDQFSVERPDGSNFTLKIRSTKLEDSAMYFCASRAVGNTGELFFGEGSRLTVL.

The chain employs TRBV15 and TRBJ1-1; no firm D call. Trimming removed 0 bases at V and 1 base at J, with 15 bases between. The CDR3 length is 17 residues. Germline CDR1 reads LNHNV; CDR2 reads YYDKDF (reference sequence). CDR3 region: CATSRDYGFRENTEAFF. The CDR3 DNA is TGTGCCACCAGCAGAGATTATGGGTTTAGGGAGAACACTGAAGCTTTCTTT.

This sequence joins TRBV5-6 and TRBJ1-4; unclear D gene. Germline V gene data show CDR1 as SGHDT and CDR2 as YYEEEE. V lost 0 bases and J 7 bases, leaving 7 bases between the germline ends. This CDR3 is built from 13 residues. The CDR3 DNA reads TGTGCCAGCAGCTTGGCCCCCGTTGAAAAACTGTTTTTT. Protein: CASSLAPVEKLFF.

The chain recombines TRBV7-8 with TRBJ2-1; 12 bases match TRBD2. The CDR3 is 21 residues long. Germline lookup yields CDR1 SGHVS and CDR2 FQNEAQ. With V trimmed by 1 base and J by 0 bases, 13 bases remained unmatched. The CDR3 loop reads CASSLGMVRLAGASSYNEQFF. CDR3 bases: TGTGCCAGCAGCTTAGGGATGGTGAGACTAGCGGGGGCTAGCTCCTACAATGAGCAGTTCTTC.

This chain connects TRBV6-6 to TRBJ2-1; D possibly uses TRBD1 or TRBD2 (5 bases each). Trimming stripped 8 bases from V and 3 bases from J, with 11 bases between. The CDR3 is 13 residues long. Germline-derived CDR1 and CDR2 are MNHNY and SVGAGI (reference sequence). DNA for the CDR3: TGTGCCAGCTTCCGGGACCACTACAATGAGCAGTTCTTC. This gives the protein CASFRDHYNEQFF.

V usage is TRBV19 and J usage is TRBJ1-1; D possibly corresponds to TRBD1 (5 bases). Germline loops: CDR1 LNHDA, CDR2 SQIVND (reference sequence). Trimming removed 4 bases at V and 3 bases at J, with 9 bases between. This CDR3 has 13 amino acids. Here the CDR3 reads CASSTRVYTEAFF. CDR3 sequence (DNA): TGTGCCAGTAGTACCAGGGTCTACACTGAAGCTTTCTTT.

The chain recombines TRBV5-1 with TRBJ1-4, with 9 bases aligning to TRBD1. Germline loops: CDR1 SGHRS, CDR2 YFSETQ. With 4 bases clipped from V and 8 bases from J, the junction kept 18 bases outside the gene matches. The CDR3 spans 18 residues. Written as DNA, the CDR3 is TGCGCCAGCAGCCCAAGGACAGGGGCAAACCCCGCCGGCGAAAAACTGTTTTTT. It translates to CASSPRTGANPAGEKLFF.

Details on this clone: This same CDR3 is encoded by further DNA sequences in the sample. The chain has TRBV6-1 and TRBJ2-1, with D possibly matching TRBD2 (6 bases). The ends were cut back, 5 bases at V and 0 bases at J, with 8 bases in the middle. Germline assignment: CDR1 MNHNS and CDR2 SASEGT. The CDR3 has 14 residues. This chain's CDR3 is CASSRDSSYNEQFF. CDR3 in DNA: TGTGCCAGCAGTCGGGACTCCTCCTACAATGAGCAGTTCTTC.

This chain connects TRBV7-3 to TRBJ2-7; 7 nucleotides line up with TRBD1. Germline V gene lookup returns CDR1 SGHTA and CDR2 FQGTGA. There are 15 residues in the CDR3. After removal of 5 bases from V and 4 bases from J, the junction contained 11 bases not matched to a gene. The chain's CDR3 is CASSPNRGPPYEQYF. The DNA for the CDR3 is TGTGCCAGCAGCCCAAACAGGGGACCTCCTTACGAGCAGTACTTC.